This TCR beta chain was sequenced during a study of cytotoxic CD8 clonotypes in ibrutinib-treated CLL. The wider study: Results showed some 25 partial and 2 complete responses; following median around 73 months, approximately 14 remained remitted, about twelve advanced. Study-level points and caveats: Contraction or stability on treatment characterized the public clonotypes, which were uncommon.

Germline V gives CDR1 MGHRA, CDR2 YSYEKL. The CDR3 is 17 residues long. The V gene lost 1 base and the J gene lost 3 bases, with 18 bases spanning the gap. Using immunoSEQ multiplex PCR, the repertoire was profiled, and TCRdb retains in-frame clones only, with some absent. The table lists some 290,000 clones, around four fifths of them singletons, with over 5.5% in the top ten. With regard to this clone: The antigen is undetermined.

The input for sequencing was PBMCs, taken before ibrutinib treatment. The source of this sequence is a human donor with chronic lymphocytic leukemia. The gene calls are TRBV4-1 and TRBJ1-2; D perhaps matches TRBD1 (5 bases). CDR3 nucleotide sequence: TGCGCCAGCAGCCAAGGCTTTTTAGGGCAGGGAGACTATGGCTACACCTTC. Translation: CASSQGFLGQGDYGYTF.